The 16 T cell receptor beta chains in this list originate from one sample, sequenced in a study of regulatory T cells in long-lasting Graves disease. Arm-PCR with iRepertoire HTBI primers amplified the CDR3 regions for these TCR beta libraries. TCRdb re-analysed the multiplex PCR reads in MiXCR, keeping a single row per CDR3 protein. The sample includes approximately 400,000 distinct CDR3 sequences, 20% to 30% seen only once; the top ten take approximately 26%. Time point meaning: persistent/refractory GD, antithyroid drugs over 5 years with positive TRAb. Extracted PBMC RNA gave rise to the TCR library. This specimen consisted of peripheral blood mononuclear cells (PBMCs), obtained when the disease was refractory, from a patient treated with antithyroid drugs. These receptor sequences come from a female donor with Graves disease.

The genes are TRBV7-9 and TRBJ2-1, with a tentative D call TRBD1 (6 bases). V lost 6 bases and J 10 bases, leaving 19 bases between the germline ends. CDR1 is SEHNR and CDR2 is FQNEAQ in the germline V gene (reference sequence). There are 14 residues in the CDR3. The CDR3 region is CASRPGTHIEEQFF. The CDR3 nucleotides read TGTGCCAGCAGGCCCGGGACACATATTGAGGAGCAGTTCTTC.

Points on this clonotype: Just one base apart from a much larger clone, this may be a read error. The CDR3 protein is CASSGTGNSNQPQHF. The CDR3 DNA follows: TGTGCCAGCAGCGGGACAGGGAATAGCAATCAGCCCCAGCATTTT. The rearrangement links TRBV9 to TRBJ1-5; TRBD1 aligns across 8 bases. The germline V gene encodes CDR1 SGDLS and CDR2 YYNGEE. The V segment lost 3 bases and the J segment 0 bases; nucleotides outside the gene matches: 2. The length of the CDR3 is 15 residues.

The chain carries TRBV5-1 and TRBJ1-1; a possible D gene is TRBD1 (6 bases). Germline CDR1 reads SGHRS; CDR2 reads YFSETQ. Trimming took 5 bases from V and 5 from J, leaving 19 bases between them. The CDR3 sequence is 15 residues long. The CDR3 DNA follows: TGCGCCAGCAGAGATTTTCGGGGGGCGAATACTGAAGCTTTCTTT. Translation gives CASRDFRGANTEAFF.

The J gene is TRBJ2-2, the V gene TRBV7-2; D is uncertain. The CDR3 covers 12 residues. V was shortened by 5 bases and J by 6 bases, with 7 bases between the two germline ends. From germline, CDR1 is SGHTA and CDR2 FQGNSA. The CDR3 region has the DNA TGTGCCAGCAGCCCCAAGTCCGGGGAGCTGTTTTTT. Amino acids: CASSPKSGELFF.

The rearrangement joins TRBV29-1 to TRBJ1-4, with TRBD1 identical over 8 bases. Germline CDR1 SQVTM, CDR2 ANQGSEA. The V gene end was trimmed by 5 bases and the J gene end by 3 bases; junction bases not matched to a gene: 2. This CDR3 region has 13 residues. This CDR3 is CSVTGGSNEKLFF. For the CDR3, the DNA is TGCAGCGTTACAGGGGGATCTAATGAAAAACTGTTTTTT.

The sample holds a few counts of this clonotype. V gene TRBV27 combines with J gene TRBJ2-4, with D maybe TRBD2 (7 bases). Germline values: CDR1 MNHEY, CDR2 SMNVEV (reference sequence). The V and J ends lost 3 bases and 5 bases respectively, with 11 bases between them. The CDR3 covers 14 residues. Here the CDR3 DNA reads TGTGCCAGCAGTTTTAGGGGGGGGGAAAACATTCAGTACTTC. Translation gives CASSFRGGENIQYF.

This clonotype was found a few times. The CDR3 spells CASSRGTDTYEQYF. CDR3 sequence (DNA): TGTGCCAGTAGTCGCGGGACAGACACCTACGAGCAGTACTTC. V gene TRBV19 combines with J gene TRBJ2-7; D might be TRBD1 (7 bases). Germline CDR1 and CDR2: LNHDA and SQIVND (reference sequence). V dropped 5 bases and J dropped 2 bases, with 13 bases sitting between them. The CDR3 length is 14 residues.

The chain uses TRBV13 and TRBJ2-5; tentative D call: TRBD2 (5 bases). The germline V gene has CDR1 PRHDT and CDR2 FYEKMQ (reference sequence). V was clipped by 4 bases and J by 0 bases, with 9 bases between them. The CDR3 totals 14 residues. The CDR3 is CASSSDYNQETQYF. DNA of the CDR3: TGTGCCAGCAGCTCCGACTACAACCAAGAGACCCAGTACTTC.

This clonotype was seen repeatedly, ten times or more. V and J are TRBV6-5 and TRBJ1-5, with TRBD1 as a possible D gene (5 bases). CDR3 size: 16 residues. Trimming left V 0 bases short and J 6 bases short, with 15 bases between. Germline loops: CDR1 MNHEY, CDR2 SVGAGI. CDR3 DNA: TGTGCCAGCAGTTACTCGATGGCAGGTGGGGGTCAGCCCCAGCATTTT. Amino acids: CASSYSMAGGGQPQHF.

This clonotype was seen only a few times. The genes are TRBV6-1 and TRBJ1-2; D remains unclear. Germline CDR1 is MNHNS and CDR2 is SASEGT. Trimming removed 6 bases from V and 1 base from J, with 3 bases in between. The CDR3 length is 11 residues. The CDR3 loop is CASRNNYGYTF. The CDR3, as DNA: TGTGCCAGCAGGAATAACTATGGCTACACCTTC.

The sample holds a few counts of this clonotype. At one end, the junction sequence differs from germline, possibly due to a read error. This chain links TRBV5-1 with TRBJ1-1, with TRBD1 matching over 7 bases. Germline V CDR1 and CDR2: SGHRS, YFSETQ. This CDR3 is 14 amino acids long. Here the CDR3 reads CATSSGTVNTEAFF. In DNA, the CDR3 is TGCGCCACCAGCTCCGGGACAGTGAACACTGAAGCTTTCTTT.

This clonotype was seen more than once but under ten times. The V gene is TRBV29-1, the J gene TRBJ2-7; D possibly corresponds to TRBD1 (5 bases). The V end lost 7 bases, the J end lost 7 bases, and 17 bases lay between the germline ends. CDR1 and CDR2 (germline): SQVTM, ANQGSEA. The CDR3 length is 12 residues. CDR3 bases: TGCAGCGGGTCTCCAGACGCAGGGGAGCAGTACTTC. Translation: CSGSPDAGEQYF.

V gene TRBV2 combines with J gene TRBJ2-1, with no clear D. Germline assignment: CDR1 SNHLY and CDR2 FYNNEI. V lost 3 bases to trimming and J lost 8 bases, with 14 bases between them. The CDR3 consists of 14 residues. The CDR3 DNA reads TGTGCCAGCAGTGAGGTCCGGGCGTGGGATGAGCAGTTCTTC. Protein product: CASSEVRAWDEQFF. Combining the CDR3 with reference TRBV2 and TRBJ2-1 gives the whole variable domain EPEVTQTPSHQVTQMGQEVILRCVPISNHLYFYWYRQILGQKVEFLVSFYNNEISEKSEIFDDQFSVERPDGSNFTLKIRSTKLEDSAMYFCASSEVRAWDEQFFGPGTRLTVL.

The J gene is TRBJ1-5, the V gene TRBV5-5, with no clear D. Looked up from germline, CDR1 is SGHKS and CDR2 is YYEKEE (reference sequence). The CDR3 is 15 residues long. Trimming removed 3 bases at V and 0 bases at J, with 10 bases between. In nucleotides, the CDR3 is TGTGCCAGCAGCTATTTGGCAGTTAGCAATCAGCCCCAGCATTTT. It is translated as CASSYLAVSNQPQHF.

The rearrangement uses TRBV5-1 and TRBJ1-2; TRBD1 aligns across 7 bases. Germline V gene data show CDR1 as SGHRS and CDR2 as YFSETQ. This CDR3 has 15 amino acids. The trim removed 0 bases at V and 2 bases at J, leaving 4 bases unmatched. The CDR3 sequence is CASSLGGGQNYGYTF. The CDR3, as DNA: TGCGCCAGCAGCTTGGGAGGGGGCCAAAACTATGGCTACACCTTC.

A few counts support this clonotype. The chain joins TRBV20-1 to TRBJ1-3; 8 nucleotides match TRBD1. The CDR3 spans 16 residues. V gave up 3 bases and J gave up 4 bases; unmatched junction bases: 11. Germline V gives CDR1 DFQATT, CDR2 SNEGSKA (reference sequence). This CDR3 reads CSASGDRRLLGNTIYF. In DNA form, the CDR3 reads TGCAGTGCTAGCGGGGACAGGCGACTCTTAGGAAACACCATATATTTT.